The rows below give T cell receptor beta chains drawn from one sample of a study of T cells in Graves' hyperthyroidism and ophthalmopathy. TCRdb processed the multiplex PCR reads anew with MiXCR; each CDR3 protein has one entry. The repertoire consists of just under 750,000 distinct CDR3 sequences, with 30% to 40% occurring once and the leading ten covering about a third. Source material: blood. These receptors were collected from a woman aged 40 to 50 with Graves' hyperthyroidism. Both conserved end residues are part of each CDR3. The D gene is left open where the match is weak. Size tells how often a clone was seen (once, few, many) or the class of an expanded clone, and some rows leave it out.

d_gene	abundance	v_gene	j_gene	CDR3nt	CDR3aa
-	few	TRBV19	TRBJ1-4	TGTGCCAGTAGTATGAGGGGGACTAATGAAAAACTGTTTTTT	CASSMRGTNEKLFF
-	many	TRBV7-2	TRBJ1-1	TGTGCCAGCAGCTTAGATTCCGCTATGAACACTGAAGCTTTCTTT	CASSLDSAMNTEAFF
TRBD1	many	TRBV25-1	TRBJ1-6	TGTGCCAGCAGTGAATACGGACAGGTCTTCAATTCACCCCTCCACTTT	CASSEYGQVFNSPLHF
-	many	TRBV10-2	TRBJ2-2	TGCGCCATCCGCGGGCCGAACACCGGGGAGCTGTTTTTT	CAIRGPNTGELFF
-	-	TRBV11-3	TRBJ2-2	TGTGCCAGCAGCTTAGTGGACGGCGGGGAGCTGTTTTTT	CASSLVDGGELFF
TRBD2	-	TRBV10-3	TRBJ2-2	TGTGCCACACGGGGACTAGCGGATGGTGAGCTGTTTTTT	CATRGLADGELFF
-	-	TRBV5-1	TRBJ1-3	TGCGCCAGCAGCTTTCAGACAGGACCGGGAAACACCATATATTTT	CASSFQTGPGNTIYF
TRBD1	-	TRBV5-6	TRBJ2-5	TGTGCCAGCAGCCCCGGCGTTCGGGACAGAGCCCAAGAGACCCAGTACTTC	CASSPGVRDRAQETQYF
TRBD1	few	TRBV10-3	TRBJ2-7	TGTGCCATCAGTGAGTCGACAGGGCGGAGCGAGCAGTACTTC	CAISESTGRSEQYF
-	few	TRBV6-1	TRBJ2-7	TGTGCCAGCATTCAGGCCATGGCAGCCTACGAGCAGTACTTC	CASIQAMAAYEQYF
TRBD1	-	TRBV20-1	TRBJ1-6	TGCAGTGCTAGACCGTATCTAGGGGGCGTCATGAATTCACCCCTCCACTTT	CSARPYLGGVMNSPLHF
-	many	TRBV12-3/TRBV12-4	TRBJ1-1	TGTGCCAGCAGTTCCTCTCAGGGAACTGAAGCTTTCTTT	CASSSSQGTEAFF
-	many	TRBV2	TRBJ2-5	TGTGCCATCCGACCGGAACAGCACCCAAGGACCCAGTACTTC	CAIRPEQHPRTQYF
-	-	TRBV13	TRBJ2-2	TGTGCCAGCAGCCCCCACGGGACTCGAGCCGGGGAGCTGTTTTTT	CASSPHGTRAGELFF
-	few	TRBV4-1	TRBJ1-1	TGCGCCAGCAGCCCCGGCAGGGGAGAGACTGAAGCTTTCTTT	CASSPGRGETEAFF
TRBD1	many	TRBV2	TRBJ1-5	TGTGCCAGCAGTCTCGGGACAGGGTGGCATCAGCCCCAGCATTTT	CASSLGTGWHQPQHF
-	-	TRBV12-3/TRBV12-4	TRBJ2-6	TGTGCCAGCAGTTTATCGGGTAGGACCAACGTCCTGACTTTC	CASSLSGRTNVLTF
-	-	TRBV4-1	TRBJ2-5	TGCGCCAGCAGCCAAGCCCGTTTGACGGCGGAGTGGGGCCAAGAGACCCAGTACTTC	CASSQARLTAEWGQETQYF
TRBD1	-	TRBV27	TRBJ2-2	TGTGCCAGCAGTACCTACAGGGGCAACACCGGGGAGCTGTTTTTT	CASSTYRGNTGELFF
TRBD1	-	TRBV6-5	TRBJ1-2	TGTGCCAGCAGTTACCTTACAACAGGGGCCTATGGCTACACCTTC	CASSYLTTGAYGYTF
-	many	TRBV15	TRBJ2-5	TGTGCCACCAGCAGAAGGGAGCTGCCCCAAGAGACCCAGTACTTC	CATSRRELPQETQYF
-	many	TRBV7-6	TRBJ2-7	TGTGCCAGCAGCCCACTACAGGGCTCCTACGAGCAGTACTTC	CASSPLQGSYEQYF
-	many	TRBV12-3/TRBV12-4	TRBJ1-2	TGTGCCAGCAGTCGGTTCGGTGGCTACACCTTC	CASSRFGGYTF
-	-	TRBV10-3	TRBJ2-5	TGTGCCAGCAGTCCCCGTCTCGAGAGAGGAGAGACCCAGTACTTC	CASSPRLERGETQYF
TRBD1	many	TRBV2	TRBJ1-2	TGTGCCAGCAGTCCGGGGACAGGGGGCTATGGCTACACCTTC	CASSPGTGGYGYTF
-	-	TRBV7-6	TRBJ1-4	TGTGCCAGCAGCTCACGTGGGGGGCCAGCTAATGAAAAACTGTTTTTT	CASSSRGGPANEKLFF
-	many	TRBV15	TRBJ1-4	TGTGCCACCAGCAGAGATGGCGGGGCAACTAATGAAAAACTGTTTTTT	CATSRDGGATNEKLFF
-	many	TRBV10-3	TRBJ1-1	TGTGCCATCAGTGCTCGGGAAGTGAACACTGAAGCTTTCTTT	CAISAREVNTEAFF
-	-	TRBV12-3/TRBV12-4	TRBJ1-1	TGTGCCAGCAGTAACACAGGGATCTTAGGTTTCTTT	CASSNTGILGFF
-	many	TRBV7-3	TRBJ2-3	TGTGCCAGCAGCCCCCTTTTTACAGATACGCAGTATTTT	CASSPLFTDTQYF
-	-	TRBV6-6	TRBJ1-3	TGTGCCAGCAGTTACGAGTCTCAGAGGGGAAACACCTTATATTTT	CASSYESQRGNTLYF
-	few	TRBV19	TRBJ1-2	TGTGCCTCCTATGACTCCGGGGCCAGGCCCTATGGCTACACCTTC	CASYDSGARPYGYTF
-	-	TRBV7-9	TRBJ2-5	TGTGCCAGCAGCTCACCACAGGGAGGGAGTGAAGAGACCCAGTACTTC	CASSSPQGGSEETQYF
-	once	TRBV2	TRBJ1-1	TGTGCCAGCAGCTCCAGGGGCGCTAACACTGAAGCTTCCTTT	CASSSRGANTEASF
-	many	TRBV7-9	TRBJ1-6	TGTGCCAGCAGCTCGCTGACAGAGAATTCACCCCTCCACTTT	CASSSLTENSPLHF
TRBD1	-	TRBV10-3	TRBJ2-7	TGTGCCATCAGTGAGAAAGTGGACAGGGGTCCCTACGAGCAGTACTTC	CAISEKVDRGPYEQYF
TRBD1	many	TRBV6-5	TRBJ1-5	TGTGCCAGCAGTTCGGACAGGATCGATCAGCCCCAGCATTTT	CASSSDRIDQPQHF